The entry below gives a single T cell receptor (beta chain) sequence along with its context. The data were taken from a study of control samples from healthy donors and cancer patients. The protocol was immunoSEQ multiplex PCR, while the TCRdb copy is restricted to in-frame clones and leaves out a portion. The table shows tens of thousands of clones, with approximately 86% occurring only once. What was sequenced was PBMCs. This receptor was obtained from a man aged 60-69 years with head and neck cancer.

The CDR3 loop is CASSHLRGMAATNEKLFF. CDR3 coding DNA: TGTGCCAGCAGCCATCTCAGGGGAATGGCAGCAACTAATGAAAAACTGTTTTTT. The chain combines TRBV4-2 with TRBJ1-4, with TRBD1 as a possible D gene (6 bases). Trimming took off 3 bases at V and 0 bases at J, with 17 bases between the two ends. Germline CDR1 LGHNA, CDR2 YNFKEQ. This CDR3 region has 18 residues.